Listed below are T cell receptor beta chains from one sample, sequenced in a study of T cell changes during pregnancy in multiple sclerosis. Sequenced by immunoSEQ multiplex PCR; TCRdb stores in-frame clones only, minus some. The sample has approximately 60,000 clones; about 91% are singletons. Sequenced material: CD4+ T cells from peripheral blood mononuclear cells, taken in the second trimester of pregnancy. Receptor source: a female donor with multiple sclerosis, enrolled in a pregnancy study. Both conserved end residues are part of each CDR3. The order of the fields is V gene, D gene, J gene, clone size, CDR3 protein, CDR3 DNA. A D gene is named only where the DNA matches it firmly. Not all rows give a size; the values are once, few, many and, for expanded clones, a class.

v_call: TRBV9
d_call: NA
j_call: TRBJ1-3
clone_size: NA
cdr3_aa: CASSFVGGSSSGNTIYF
cdr3_nt: TGTGCCAGCAGCTTCGTGGGGGGGAGTTCCTCTGGAAACACCATATATTTT

v_call: TRBV5-1
d_call: TRBD2
j_call: TRBJ2-1
clone_size: NA
cdr3_aa: CASSQSSGVYNEQFF
cdr3_nt: TGCGCCAGCAGCCAATCTAGCGGGGTCTACAATGAGCAGTTCTTC

v_call: TRBV7-3
d_call: TRBD2
j_call: TRBJ2-1
clone_size: NA
cdr3_aa: CASSVSGLGDNEQFF
cdr3_nt: TGTGCCAGCAGCGTCTCGGGACTAGGGGACAATGAGCAGTTCTTC

v_call: TRBV30
d_call: NA
j_call: TRBJ1-5
clone_size: once
cdr3_aa: CAWSDGVHRAGNQPQHF
cdr3_nt: TGTGCCTGGAGTGATGGGGTGCACAGGGCGGGTAATCAGCCCCAGCATTTT

v_call: TRBV4-2
d_call: TRBD2
j_call: TRBJ2-3
clone_size: NA
cdr3_aa: CASSQDPASGRRTDTQYF
cdr3_nt: TGTGCCAGCAGCCAAGACCCCGCTAGCGGGAGGAGGACAGATACGCAGTATTTT

v_call: TRBV7-9
d_call: NA
j_call: TRBJ1-6
clone_size: NA
cdr3_aa: CASSLLATGGTGGPLHF
cdr3_nt: TGTGCCAGCAGCTTATTAGCCACCGGGGGGACGGGGGGACCCCTCCACTTT

v_call: TRBV5-4
d_call: TRBD1
j_call: TRBJ1-1
clone_size: NA
cdr3_aa: CASTQTVTGETEAFF
cdr3_nt: TGTGCCAGCACCCAAACGGTAACAGGGGAGACTGAAGCTTTCTTT

v_call: TRBV9
d_call: TRBD1
j_call: TRBJ2-3
clone_size: once
cdr3_aa: CASSVLTGQGASTDTQYF
cdr3_nt: TGTGCCAGCAGCGTACTCACCGGACAGGGTGCTAGCACAGATACGCAGTATTTT

v_call: TRBV5-1
d_call: NA
j_call: TRBJ2-3
clone_size: NA
cdr3_aa: CASSVQPGTGTQYF
cdr3_nt: TGCGCCAGCAGTGTACAGCCCGGCACAGGTACGCAGTATTTT

v_call: TRBV7-2
d_call: TRBD1
j_call: TRBJ1-2
clone_size: NA
cdr3_aa: CASSRYGTETTTYGYTF
cdr3_nt: TGTGCCAGCAGCCGGTACGGGACAGAGACGACGACCTATGGCTACACCTTC

v_call: TRBV11-2
d_call: NA
j_call: TRBJ2-5
clone_size: once
cdr3_aa: CASSFQAGLKTQYF
cdr3_nt: TGTGCCAGCAGCTTTCAGGCGGGCTTGAAGACCCAGTACTTC

v_call: TRBV5-6
d_call: NA
j_call: TRBJ1-2
clone_size: NA
cdr3_aa: CASGAGYGYTF
cdr3_nt: TGTGCCAGTGGGGCAGGATATGGCTACACCTTC

v_call: TRBV30
d_call: TRBD2
j_call: TRBJ2-1
clone_size: NA
cdr3_aa: CAWSVSGTSIDEQFF
cdr3_nt: TGTGCCTGGAGTGTCTCCGGGACTAGCATAGATGAGCAGTTCTTC

v_call: TRBV27
d_call: TRBD1
j_call: TRBJ1-2
clone_size: NA
cdr3_aa: CASSDRGNYGYTF
cdr3_nt: TGTGCCAGCAGCGACAGGGGCAACTATGGCTACACCTTC

v_call: TRBV7-3
d_call: TRBD1
j_call: TRBJ1-1
clone_size: NA
cdr3_aa: CASSLMAGGNSEAFF
cdr3_nt: TGTGCCAGCAGCTTAATGGCAGGGGGTAATAGTGAAGCTTTCTTT

v_call: TRBV2
d_call: NA
j_call: TRBJ1-6
clone_size: NA
cdr3_aa: CASGSHSPLHF
cdr3_nt: TGTGCCAGTGGCTCGCATTCACCCCTCCACTTT

v_call: TRBV28
d_call: TRBD1
j_call: TRBJ2-2
clone_size: once
cdr3_aa: CASSLHTGDTGELFF
cdr3_nt: TGTGCCAGCAGTTTGCACACAGGGGACACCGGGGAGCTGTTTTTT

v_call: TRBV5-1
d_call: TRBD1
j_call: TRBJ2-7
clone_size: NA
cdr3_aa: CASSFRDRESAEQYF
cdr3_nt: TGCGCCAGCAGTTTCCGGGACAGGGAGTCTGCCGAGCAGTACTTC

v_call: TRBV2
d_call: NA
j_call: TRBJ2-7
clone_size: NA
cdr3_aa: CASSEFQALVSYEQYF
cdr3_nt: TGTGCCAGCAGTGAGTTTCAGGCCCTCGTGTCCTACGAGCAGTACTTC

v_call: TRBV10-3
d_call: TRBD2
j_call: TRBJ2-7
clone_size: NA
cdr3_aa: CAIREGTSGYEQYF
cdr3_nt: TGTGCCATCCGGGAAGGGACTAGCGGCTACGAGCAGTACTTC

v_call: TRBV11-1
d_call: NA
j_call: TRBJ2-5
clone_size: once
cdr3_aa: CASSVLGQGTQYF
cdr3_nt: TGTGCCAGCAGCGTATTGGGGCAAGGGACCCAGTACTTC

v_call: TRBV11-1
d_call: NA
j_call: TRBJ1-1
clone_size: NA
cdr3_aa: CASRRVNTEAFF
cdr3_nt: TGTGCCAGCAGGAGGGTGAACACTGAAGCTTTCTTT

v_call: TRBV5-6
d_call: NA
j_call: TRBJ1-4
clone_size: NA
cdr3_aa: CASSLAGLDEKLFF
cdr3_nt: TGTGCCAGCAGCTTGGCCGGGTTGGATGAAAAACTGTTTTTT